A selection of T cell receptor beta chains follows, all from one sample in a study of shared clonotypes between healthy human individuals. Measured with immunoSEQ multiplex PCR; TCRdb has only the in-frame clones, and not every one. Of over 850,000 clones in the sample, around 78% were seen once. The sequencing input was memory CD4+ T cells from PBMCs. The origin of the receptors is a man younger than 30 in good health. Some clones in this sample may be carry-over from other donors' samples. CDR3s include the opening cysteine and the closing phenylalanine or tryptophan. The D gene is left open where the match is weak. Clone size is stated in some rows and not others, as once, few, many or a class when expanded.

>NA|few|TRBV6-4|TRBJ1-1
CASSDSGTPNTEAFF
TGTGCCAGCAGTGACTCAGGGACGCCAAACACTGAAGCTTTCTTT
>NA|NA|TRBV6-1|TRBJ1-1
CASSEVGAGGAFF
TGTGCCAGCAGTGAGGTGGGGGCTGGGGGAGCTTTCTTT
>TRBD2|NA|TRBV7-9|TRBJ2-7
CASSLGGGDSYTEQYF
TGTGCCAGCAGCTTAGGTGGGGGGGACTCCTATACCGAGCAGTACTTC
>NA|NA|TRBV4-1|TRBJ1-3
CASSQVGQGLFGNTIYF
TGCGCCAGCAGCCAAGTCGGGCAGGGTCTTTTTGGAAACACCATATATTTT
>NA|NA|TRBV6-6|TRBJ2-5
CASMKVATQETQYF
TGTGCCAGCATGAAAGTCGCGACCCAAGAGACCCAGTACTTC
>NA|few|TRBV5-6|TRBJ1-1
CASSLPMNTEAFF
TGTGCCAGCAGCCTGCCGATGAACACTGAAGCTTTCTTT
>TRBD2|NA|TRBV5-1|TRBJ2-7
CASSLLAGAFYEQYF
TGCGCCAGCAGCTTGTTAGCGGGAGCCTTCTACGAGCAGTACTTC
>NA|NA|TRBV4-2|TRBJ2-3
CASSQGPLRSSTDTQYF
TGTGCCAGCAGCCAAGGTCCCTTGCGGAGCTCCACAGATACGCAGTATTTT
>TRBD2|NA|TRBV7-2|TRBJ2-5
CASSPGLAGETQYF
TGTGCCAGCAGCCCTGGACTAGCGGGAGAGACCCAGTACTTC
>TRBD1|NA|TRBV6-5|TRBJ2-7
CASSRGGAYEQYF
TGTGCCAGCAGCAGAGGGGGCGCCTACGAGCAGTACTTC
>NA|NA|TRBV7-6|TRBJ2-7
CASSLPAGPSYEQYF
TGTGCCAGCAGCTTACCGGCAGGACCCTCCTACGAGCAGTACTTC
>TRBD2|once|TRBV4-1|TRBJ2-7
CASSQLADLLSYEQYF
TGCGCCAGCAGCCAACTAGCGGACCTACTCTCCTACGAGCAGTACTTC
>NA|once|TRBV30|TRBJ1-1
CAWRGGARATEAFF
TGTGCCTGGAGAGGGGGGGCCAGGGCCACTGAAGCTTTCTTT
>NA|few|TRBV19|TRBJ1-2
CASRPLSSPYGYTF
TGTGCCAGTAGGCCCCTTTCGAGCCCGTATGGCTACACCTTC
>TRBD2|NA|TRBV5-1|TRBJ2-7
CASSLELAVSHEQYF
TGCGCCAGCAGCTTGGAACTAGCGGTCTCCCACGAGCAGTACTTC
>NA|NA|TRBV11-2|TRBJ2-1
CASSFQGNEQFF
TGTGCCAGCAGCTTTCAGGGTAATGAGCAGTTCTTC
>TRBD2|NA|TRBV5-1|TRBJ2-3
CASALAGDADTQYF
TGCGCCAGTGCTCTAGCGGGAGATGCAGATACGCAGTATTTT
>TRBD2|many|TRBV4-3|TRBJ2-3
CASSQAQAGGADTQYF
TGCGCCAGCAGCCAAGCCCAAGCGGGGGGGGCAGATACGCAGTATTTT
>NA|NA|TRBV18|TRBJ2-5
CASLPADGDQETQYF
TGTGCCAGCCTCCCAGCAGATGGGGATCAAGAGACCCAGTACTTC
>TRBD1|NA|TRBV5-4|TRBJ2-6
CASSAPGQGRANVLTF
TGTGCCAGCAGCGCCCCGGGACAGGGGAGGGCCAACGTCCTGACTTTC
>TRBD2|NA|TRBV27|TRBJ2-2
CASSQRVTSGRAVGELFF
TGTGCCAGCAGCCAACGGGTGACTAGCGGGAGGGCCGTCGGGGAGCTGTTTTTT
>TRBD1|NA|TRBV11-1|TRBJ1-2
CASSIRDSGTGYTF
TGTGCCAGCAGCATAAGGGACAGCGGGACCGGCTACACCTTC
>NA|once|TRBV28|TRBJ1-2
CASSRVGLEIGANYGYTF
TGTGCCAGCAGTCGGGTGGGGTTGGAAATCGGGGCGAACTATGGCTACACCTTC
>NA|NA|TRBV6-1|TRBJ2-1
CASSQDTEYNEQFF
TGTGCCAGCAGTCAAGACACGGAGTACAATGAGCAGTTCTTC
>TRBD1|NA|TRBV4-2|TRBJ1-5
CASSQGQGTSGQPQHF
TGTGCCAGCAGCCAAGGACAGGGAACCTCGGGGCAGCCCCAGCATTTT
>NA|NA|TRBV9|TRBJ1-2
CASSVGTYGYTF
TGTGCCAGCAGCGTAGGAACTTATGGCTACACCTTC
>NA|NA|TRBV6-6|TRBJ1-3
CASSFILEVGNTIYF
TGTGCCAGCAGTTTTATCTTGGAAGTTGGAAACACCATATATTTT
>NA|NA|TRBV2|TRBJ2-1
CASSLDRPNEQFF
TGTGCCAGCAGCCTGGACCGGCCCAATGAGCAGTTCTTC
>NA|NA|TRBV18|TRBJ2-1
CASSPSGAYNEQFF
TGTGCCAGCTCACCCTCGGGGGCGTATAATGAGCAGTTCTTC
>NA|once|TRBV5-6|TRBJ1-1
CASSLPGNTEAFF
TGTGCCAGCAGCTTGCCGGGGAACACTGAAGCTTTCTTT
>NA|NA|TRBV5-1|TRBJ2-2
CASSLASRSNTGELFF
TGCGCCAGCAGCTTGGCCTCTAGGTCGAACACCGGGGAGCTGTTTTTT
>TRBD2|NA|TRBV4-1|TRBJ2-1
CASSQVALAGYNEQFF
TGCGCCAGCAGCCAAGTGGCTCTAGCGGGCTACAATGAGCAGTTCTTC
>TRBD1|NA|TRBV9|TRBJ1-1
CASRRQGVRTEAFF
TGTGCCAGCAGGAGACAGGGGGTTCGAACTGAAGCTTTCTTT
>NA|once|TRBV28|TRBJ1-2
CASSVGSFYGYTF
TGTGCCAGCAGCGTAGGGAGCTTCTATGGCTACACCTTC
>TRBD2|once|TRBV6-5|TRBJ2-3
CASGLGLAGTDTQYF
TGTGCCAGCGGCCTAGGGCTAGCGGGCACAGATACGCAGTATTTT
>NA|NA|TRBV5-1|TRBJ1-4
CASSLGIGGGGAEKLFF
TGCGCCAGCAGCTTGGGAATCGGCGGCGGCGGAGCTGAAAAACTGTTTTTT
>TRBD1|NA|TRBV5-4|TRBJ1-2
CASSLGGRGSVDYGYTF
TGTGCCAGCAGCTTGGGTGGCAGGGGGAGTGTTGACTATGGCTACACCTTC
>NA|NA|TRBV19|TRBJ1-5
CASSITGPGQPQHF
TGTGCCAGTAGTATCACGGGGCCCGGTCAGCCCCAGCATTTT
>NA|few|TRBV28|TRBJ2-7
CASNSGGYEQYF
TGTGCCAGCAACTCTGGGGGGTACGAGCAGTACTTC
>NA|NA|TRBV7-2|TRBJ1-1
CASSFSVDTEAFF
TGTGCCAGCAGCTTCTCGGTGGACACTGAAGCTTTCTTT
>TRBD2|NA|TRBV28|TRBJ2-1
CASTPGLALNEQFF
TGTGCCAGCACGCCGGGACTAGCGTTGAATGAGCAGTTCTTC
>NA|NA|TRBV6-1|TRBJ2-7
CASSETGKSEQYF
TGTGCCAGCAGTGAAACAGGGAAAAGCGAGCAGTACTTC
>NA|NA|TRBV13|TRBJ2-5
CASKGRSQETQYF
TGTGCCAGCAAGGGCCGAAGCCAAGAGACCCAGTACTTC
>TRBD2|NA|TRBV27|TRBJ2-1
CASRYGTSGSYEQFF
TGTGCCAGCCGCTACGGGACTAGCGGGAGTTATGAGCAGTTCTTC
>TRBD2|NA|TRBV5-4|TRBJ2-1
CASSPGGRGANEQFF
TGTGCCAGCAGCCCGGGGGGGAGGGGTGCAAATGAGCAGTTCTTC
>NA|NA|TRBV2|TRBJ1-1
CASGVFGGAEAFF
TGTGCCAGCGGGGTTTTCGGTGGGGCTGAAGCTTTCTTT
>NA|once|TRBV5-4|TRBJ2-3
CASSSRTDSGTDTQYF
TGTGCCAGCAGCTCCCGGACGGACTCTGGAACAGATACGCAGTATTTT
>NA|NA|TRBV4-1|TRBJ1-6
CASSQTREHNSPLHF
TGCGCCAGCAGCCAGACACGGGAGCATAATTCACCCCTCCACTTT
>NA|NA|TRBV11-2|TRBJ2-6
CASSLVRGANVLTF
TGTGCCAGCAGCTTAGTGCGTGGGGCCAACGTCCTGACTTTC
>NA|NA|TRBV7-2|TRBJ2-1
CASSPPTGTHYNEQFF
TGTGCCAGCAGCCCCCCGACCGGGACTCATTACAATGAGCAGTTCTTC
>NA|NA|TRBV28|TRBJ2-2
CASSLPPSRVDTGELFF
TGTGCCAGCAGTTTACCTCCGTCGAGGGTCGACACCGGGGAGCTGTTTTTT
>NA|NA|TRBV5-1|TRBJ2-5
CASSLEGTKGETQYF
TGCGCCAGCAGCTTGGAGGGGACCAAGGGGGAGACCCAGTACTTC
>NA|NA|TRBV5-1|TRBJ2-3
CASSLGSSGPGDTQYF
TGCGCCAGCAGCTTGGGATCCAGCGGTCCGGGAGATACGCAGTATTTT
>NA|NA|TRBV28|TRBJ2-1
CASSLSLAYNEQFF
TGTGCCAGCAGTTTATCGTTAGCGTACAATGAGCAGTTCTTC
>NA|NA|TRBV28|TRBJ1-1
CASSLAISLLIGAFF
TGTGCCAGCAGTTTAGCAATAAGCCTTCTGATAGGAGCTTTCTTT
>TRBD1|NA|TRBV2|TRBJ1-2
CASIEDNDVGRGLYGYTF
TGTGCCAGCATCGAGGATAACGATGTGGGCAGGGGGCTATATGGCTACACCTTC
>NA|NA|TRBV7-2|TRBJ2-1
CASSFADYNEQFF
TGTGCCAGCAGCTTCGCGGACTACAATGAGCAGTTCTTC